The next 15 T cell receptor beta chains were all read from a single sample in a study of blood T cell repertoires in COVID-19. Method: immunoSEQ multiplex PCR; TCRdb's copy keeps in-frame clones and lacks some. The sample shows 10,000 to 15,000 clones, 75% to 85% of them seen only once. Material: peripheral blood. These receptors all stem from a man aged 35-49 years with active or convalescent COVID-19.

This sequence joins TRBV30 and TRBJ2-5, with D maybe TRBD2 (6 bases). The V and J ends lost 3 bases and 7 bases respectively, with 18 bases between them. CDR1 and CDR2 from the germline V gene are GTSNPN and SVGIG (reference sequence). CDR3 size: 14 residues. CDR3 in DNA: TGTGCCTGGAGCCCTGGGTGGAGTAGCGGGACCCAGTACTTC. Protein product: CAWSPGWSSGTQYF.

In its sample, this clone was seen once. The chain has TRBV11-3 and TRBJ2-3; 7 bases align to TRBD1. In germline, CDR1 is SGHNT, CDR2 YENEEA. The CDR3 has 15 amino acids. V was clipped by 5 bases and J by 3 bases; unmatched bases: 8. The CDR3 is CASSLRQGTTDTQYF. In DNA, the CDR3 is TGTGCCAGCAGCCTCCGACAGGGTACAACAGATACGCAGTATTTT.

V gene TRBV2 combines with J gene TRBJ2-3; TRBD2 agrees at 15 bases. Looked up from germline, CDR1 is SNHLY and CDR2 is FYNNEI. J was trimmed by 6 bases and V by 5 bases; bases with no gene match: 9. The length of the CDR3 is 17 residues. CDR3 in amino acids: CASSFGLAGGPEDTQYF. For the CDR3, the DNA is TGTGCCAGCAGTTTTGGACTAGCGGGAGGGCCGGAGGATACGCAGTATTTT.

This chain joins TRBV7-2 and TRBJ1-3; TRBD1 is a possible D gene (6 bases). Germline V gene sequence: CDR1 SGHTA, CDR2 FQGNSA. The CDR3 spans 18 residues. V gave up 3 bases and J gave up 1 base, with 19 bases separating them. CDR3 sequence (DNA): TGTGCCAGCAGCTTCGGGGGGGGCCTTGGGGTGTCTGGAAACACCATATATTTT. It translates to CASSFGGGLGVSGNTIYF.

This chain uses TRBV19 with TRBJ1-3; maybe TRBD1 (6 bases). Germline V lookup: CDR1 LNHDA, CDR2 SQIVND (reference sequence). This CDR3 has 15 residues. V was cut by 3 bases and J by 0 bases, with 9 bases left in between. The CDR3 coding sequence is TGTGCCAGTAGTATGGGACAACTCTCTGGAAACACCATATATTTT. Protein: CASSMGQLSGNTIYF. The whole variable domain, remainder taken from reference TRBV19 and TRBJ1-3, is DGGITQSPKYLFRKEGQNVTLSCEQNLNHDAMYWYRQDPGQGLRLIYYSQIVNDFQKGDIAEGYSVSREKKESFPLTVTSAQKNPTAFYLCASSMGQLSGNTIYFGEGSWLTVV.

The rearrangement joins TRBV6-2 or TRBV6-3 to TRBJ2-1; 11 nucleotides align to TRBD2. V gave up 6 bases and J gave up 1 base; unmatched junction bases: 5. From germline, CDR1 is MNHEY and CDR2 SVGEGT. The CDR3 is 16 residues long. CDR3 residues: CASSVAGGRSYNEQFF. CDR3 sequence (DNA): TGTGCCAGCAGCGTAGCGGGGGGGCGGTCCTACAATGAGCAGTTCTTC.

This clone appeared once. The gene calls are TRBV4-3 and TRBJ2-1; tentative D call: TRBD2 (5 bases). CDR1 and CDR2 (germline): LGHNA, YSLEER. The CDR3 runs to 16 residues. V was shortened by 0 bases and J by 9 bases, with 18 bases between the two germline ends. In nucleotides, the CDR3 is TGCGCCAGCAGCCAAGACACTAGTTACCCTGGTGCTGAGCAGTTCTTC. It is translated as CASSQDTSYPGAEQFF.

The rearrangement links TRBV14 to TRBJ2-2; 7 bases map to TRBD1. This CDR3 comprises 18 residues. Germline V gene lookup returns CDR1 SGHDN and CDR2 FVKESK. V shed 0 bases, J shed 4 bases, and the junction held 11 bases outside the gene matches. CDR3: CASSQEGGGRAPTGELFF. Here the CDR3 DNA reads TGTGCCAGCAGCCAAGAAGGGGGCGGGCGGGCTCCCACCGGGGAGCTGTTTTTT. Using reference TRBV14 and TRBJ2-2 for the parts outside the CDR3, the full variable domain is EAGVTQFPSHSVIEKGQTVTLRCDPISGHDNLYWYRRVMGKEIKFLLHFVKESKQDESGMPNNRFLAERTGGTYSTLKVQPAELEDSGVYFCASSQEGGGRAPTGELFFGEGSRLTVL.

The chain has TRBV28 and TRBJ1-2, with no clear D. From germline, CDR1 is MDHEN and CDR2 SYDVKM. V lost 4 bases, J lost 3 bases, and 12 bases lay in between. This CDR3 contains 14 residues. CDR3: CASSSGRADYGYTF. Written as DNA, the CDR3 is TGTGCCAGCAGTTCGGGGAGAGCCGACTATGGCTACACCTTC.

The V and J genes are TRBV7-8 and TRBJ1-5; D remains ambiguous. Germline CDR1 is SGHVS and CDR2 is FQNEAQ. V lost 5 bases, J lost 0 bases, and 14 bases lay in between. The CDR3 is made up of 16 amino acids. Written as DNA, the CDR3 is TGTGCCAGCAGCAATCTCATCGGTGATAGCAATCAGCCCCAGCATTTT. Translated: CASSNLIGDSNQPQHF.

The rearrangement uses TRBV7-3 and TRBJ1-1; a possible D gene is TRBD1 (5 bases). The V and J ends lost 5 bases and 8 bases respectively, with 15 bases between them. The CDR3 extends over 13 amino acids. The V gene's germline CDR1 is SGHTA and CDR2 FQGTGA. Here the CDR3 reads CASSPGTGLEAFF. Here the CDR3 DNA reads TGTGCCAGCAGCCCGGGGACGGGACTCGAAGCTTTCTTT.

This rearrangement joins TRBV18 to TRBJ2-2; 8 bases are a match to TRBD1. The V gene end was trimmed by 5 bases and the J gene end by 7 bases; junction bases not matched to a gene: 3. Germline V gene lookup returns CDR1 KGHSH and CDR2 LQKENI. The CDR3 has 13 residues. CDR3 sequence (DNA): TGTGCCAGCTCAGGACAGGGAGTCGGGGAGCTGTTTTTT. Its protein is CASSGQGVGELFF. Full variable domain (rest looked up from reference TRBV18 and TRBJ2-2): NAGVMQNPRHLVRRRGQEARLRCSPMKGHSHVYWYRQLPEEGLKFMVYLQKENIIDESGMPKERFSAEFPKEGPSILRIQQVVRGDSAAYFCASSGQGVGELFFGEGSRLTVL.

V gene TRBV29-1 combines with J gene TRBJ2-7, with 9 bases matching TRBD1. CDR1 SQVTM and CDR2 ANQGSEA come from the germline V gene. V was pared by 4 bases and J by 3 bases, with 4 bases of the junction left unmatched. CDR3 length equals 13 residues. CDR3 bases: TGCAGCGTTGCCGCGGACAGGGGCTACGAGCAGTACTTC. Translated, it gives CSVAADRGYEQYF.

The chain joins TRBV18 to TRBJ1-2; a weak D match, TRBD1 (6 bases). In germline, CDR1 is KGHSH, CDR2 LQKENI. CDR3 length: 14 residues. V was pared by 4 bases and J by 8 bases, with 17 bases between. The CDR3 DNA sequence: TGTGCCAGCTCACTTCAGGACAGATATCAGGGCTACACCTTC. Translating gives CASSLQDRYQGYTF. Looking up the rest from reference TRBV18 and TRBJ1-2 gives the full variable domain: NAGVMQNPRHLVRRRGQEARLRCSPMKGHSHVYWYRQLPEEGLKFMVYLQKENIIDESGMPKERFSAEFPKEGPSILRIQQVVRGDSAAYFCASSLQDRYQGYTFGSGTRLTVV.

V usage is TRBV7-2 and J usage is TRBJ1-5; D is unresolved. The CDR3 extends over 15 amino acids. Germline V lookup: CDR1 SGHTA, CDR2 FQGNSA. Between the trimmed V and J ends, which lost 3 bases and 2 bases, there was a span of 11 bases. Written as DNA, the CDR3 is TGTGCCAGCAGCTTCCCAGAAGCGGGCAATCAGCCCCAGCATTTT. Protein product: CASSFPEAGNQPQHF. The complete variable domain, with remaining parts taken from reference TRBV7-2 and TRBJ1-5, reads GAGVSQSPSNKVTEKGKDVELRCDPISGHTALYWYRQSLGQGLEFLIYFQGNSAPDKSGLPSDRFSAERTGGSVSTLTIQRTQQEDSAVYLCASSFPEAGNQPQHFGDGTRLSIL.